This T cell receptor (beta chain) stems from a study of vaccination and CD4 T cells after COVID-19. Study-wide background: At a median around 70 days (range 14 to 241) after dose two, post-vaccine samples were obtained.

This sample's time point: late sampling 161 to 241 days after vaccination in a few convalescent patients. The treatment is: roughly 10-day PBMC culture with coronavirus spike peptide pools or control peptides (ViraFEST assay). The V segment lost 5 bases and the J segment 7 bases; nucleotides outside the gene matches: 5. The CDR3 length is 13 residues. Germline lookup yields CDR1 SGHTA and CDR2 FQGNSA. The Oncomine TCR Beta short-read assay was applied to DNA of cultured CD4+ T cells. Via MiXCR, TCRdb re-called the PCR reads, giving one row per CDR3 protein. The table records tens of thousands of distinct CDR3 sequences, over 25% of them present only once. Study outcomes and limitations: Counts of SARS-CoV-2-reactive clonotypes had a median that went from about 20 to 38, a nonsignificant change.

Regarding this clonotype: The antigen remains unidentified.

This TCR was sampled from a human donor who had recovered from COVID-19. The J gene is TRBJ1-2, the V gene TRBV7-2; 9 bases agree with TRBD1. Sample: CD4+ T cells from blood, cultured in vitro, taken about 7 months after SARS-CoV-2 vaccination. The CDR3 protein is CASSRDRAVGYTF. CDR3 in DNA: TGTGCCAGCAGCCGGGACAGGGCGGTTGGCTACACCTTC. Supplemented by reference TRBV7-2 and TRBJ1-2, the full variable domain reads GAGVSQSPSNKVTEKGKDVELRCDPISGHTALYWYRQSLGQGLEFLIYFQGNSAPDKSGLPSDRFSAERTGGSVSTLTIQRTQQEDSAVYLCASSRDRAVGYTFGSGTRLTVV.